This TCR beta chain appears in the sequencing data of a study of T cell responses to AZD1222 COVID-19 vaccine (dated by TCRdb to the early 2020s). For the wider study: AZD1222 recipients with second doses at about 4 weeks or about 12 weeks were pooled, because spike-specific TCR depth and breadth did not differ between schedules. TCR sequencing covered 233 trial participants: 207 given two doses of AZD1222 and about 26 given two doses of MenACWY control vaccine. Trial participants were enrolled by age into 18-55, 56-69 and 70-plus year subgroups, with about 150, 28 and 57 TCR-sequenced participants respectively. Overall study results and their limits: Spike-specific TCR breadth and depth rose significantly after two AZD1222 doses compared with day 0 and with MenACWY recipients. In the small 56-69-year group, the increase in depth fell short of significance, most likely because of low power. Vaccine-associated CD4 TCRs spanned the whole spike protein, with dominant responses in regions 160-218 and 743-854. Most participants were white British and females outnumbered males, and the authors suggested that clonal diversity may have been underestimated. Nearly half of unique spike-specific TCRs reportedly recognized epitopes outside regions mutated in the B.1.351 and B.1.1.7 variants. Only five to seven AZD1222 recipients were SARS-CoV-2 seropositive at baseline, limiting conclusions about previously exposed vaccinees. Because no samples from the day 14 peak response were available, repertoires could be characterized only after the peak T cell response.

The CDR3, cysteine through phenylalanine, is 12 amino acids long. Solely the CDR3 DNA is kept, with 36 bases framed from the first base. From the germline V gene, CDR1 is SNHLY and CDR2 is FYNNEI. V is clipped by 2 bases and J by 7 bases, and the sequence between their germline boundaries is 6 bases long. The CDR3 regions of human TCRbeta chains were analyzed by immunosequencing. Concerning the study's data processing: TCRs in the repertoires were compared against a reference library of SARS-CoV-2-specific TCRs that had been generated with the MIRA antigen-specificity platform. Breadth was defined as the fraction of unique TCRs that were SARS-CoV-2-associated, and depth was defined as the fraction of total T cells that were SARS-CoV-2-associated. Using the MIRA data, each spike-specific TCR was mapped to the spike region that the TCR reacts to and placed in a CD4 or CD8 class. Log10-transformed breadth and depth values were compared by one-way ANOVA with Sidak's multiple comparisons tests. TCRdb provides this immuneACCESS table in a form limited to in-frame rearrangements. Some clones are lacking; in checked studies, under half of them reflect an unresolved V gene, and why the rest are absent is not known. Clonal size and the V and J genes are those of that table, whereas D and trimming came from the DNA. The sample profile shows about 110,000 clones; around 94% of them were found once. The ten most abundant clones make up approximately 2.2% of the sample.

The intended sense of this specimen's time point label: baseline before first vaccination. Vaccinee samples came from UK trials COV001 and COV002, including a single-blind randomized controlled phase 2/3 trial of AZD1222 (ChAdOx1 nCoV-19) in healthy adults. For TCRbeta chain sequencing, PBMC samples were collected from trial participants at day 0 and at day 28 after the second dose. This clone was found once. The antigen this receptor binds is unknown. Base qualities were left out, and no much larger clone turns up one base away. The sequenced sample was peripheral blood, obtained on day 0 of AZD1222 vaccination. This receptor was taken from an adult in good health. The V and J genes are TRBV2 and TRBJ1-5, with no D gene named confidently. The CDR3 in this case is CASSESGQPQHF. The nucleotide sequence is given as TGTGCCAGCAGTGAAAGCGGGCAGCCCCAGCATTTT.